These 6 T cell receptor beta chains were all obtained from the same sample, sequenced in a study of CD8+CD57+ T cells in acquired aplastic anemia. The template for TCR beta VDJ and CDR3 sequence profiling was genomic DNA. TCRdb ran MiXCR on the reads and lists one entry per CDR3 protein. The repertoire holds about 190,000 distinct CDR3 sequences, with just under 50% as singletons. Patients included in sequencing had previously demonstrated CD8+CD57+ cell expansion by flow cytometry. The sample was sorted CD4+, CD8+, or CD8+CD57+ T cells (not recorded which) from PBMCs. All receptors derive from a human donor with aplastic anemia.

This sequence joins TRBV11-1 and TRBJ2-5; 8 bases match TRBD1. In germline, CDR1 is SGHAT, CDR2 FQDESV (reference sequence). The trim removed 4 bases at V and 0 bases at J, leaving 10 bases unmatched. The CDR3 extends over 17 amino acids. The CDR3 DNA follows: TGTGCCAGCAGCTCCGACAGGGGATTGCAGTACCAAGAGACCCAGTACTTC. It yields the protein CASSSDRGLQYQETQYF.

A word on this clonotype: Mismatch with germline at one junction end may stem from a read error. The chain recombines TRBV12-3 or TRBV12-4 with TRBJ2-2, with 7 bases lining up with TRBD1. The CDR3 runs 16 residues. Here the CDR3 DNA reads TGTGCCAGCAGCTTAGGACAGGTGTGGAACACCGGGGAGCTGTTTTTT. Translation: CASSLGQVWNTGELFF.

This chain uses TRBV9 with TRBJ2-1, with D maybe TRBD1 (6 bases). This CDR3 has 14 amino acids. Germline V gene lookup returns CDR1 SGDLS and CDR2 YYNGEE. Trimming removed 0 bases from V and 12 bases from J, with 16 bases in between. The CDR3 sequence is CASSVATSGQGQFF. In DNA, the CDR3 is TGTGCCAGCAGCGTAGCTACATCGGGACAAGGGCAGTTCTTC.

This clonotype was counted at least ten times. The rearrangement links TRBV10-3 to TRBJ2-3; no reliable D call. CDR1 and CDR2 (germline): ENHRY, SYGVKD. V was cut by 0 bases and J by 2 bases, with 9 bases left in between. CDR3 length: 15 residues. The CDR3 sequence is CAISESKTVTDTQYF. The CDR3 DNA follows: TGTGCCATCAGTGAGTCGAAAACTGTCACAGATACGCAGTATTTT.

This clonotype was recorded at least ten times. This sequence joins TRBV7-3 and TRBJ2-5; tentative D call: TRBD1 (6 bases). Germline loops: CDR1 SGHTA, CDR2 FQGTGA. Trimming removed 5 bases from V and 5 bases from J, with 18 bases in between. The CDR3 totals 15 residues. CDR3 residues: CASSGGRTGRETQYF. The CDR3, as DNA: TGTGCCAGCAGCGGGGGCAGAACCGGGCGGGAGACCCAGTACTTC.

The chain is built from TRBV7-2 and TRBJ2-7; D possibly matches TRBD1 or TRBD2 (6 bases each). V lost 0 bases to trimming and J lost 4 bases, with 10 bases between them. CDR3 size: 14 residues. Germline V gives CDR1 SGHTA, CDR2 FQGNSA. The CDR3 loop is CASSLAGAGYEQYF. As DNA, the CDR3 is TGTGCCAGCAGCTTAGCGGGGGCGGGATACGAGCAGTACTTC.